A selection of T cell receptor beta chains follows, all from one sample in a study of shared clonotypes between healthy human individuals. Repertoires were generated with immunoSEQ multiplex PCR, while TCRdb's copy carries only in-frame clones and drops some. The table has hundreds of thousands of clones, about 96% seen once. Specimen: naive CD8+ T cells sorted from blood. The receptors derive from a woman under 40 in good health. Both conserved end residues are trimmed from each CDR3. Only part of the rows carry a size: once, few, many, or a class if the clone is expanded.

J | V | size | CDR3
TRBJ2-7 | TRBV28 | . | ASSFVGQGSIGYEQY
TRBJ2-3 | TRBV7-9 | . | ASSLGEGGKTSTDTQY
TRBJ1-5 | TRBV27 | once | ASRHLGTNNQPQH
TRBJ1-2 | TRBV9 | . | ASSSLGGPYGYT
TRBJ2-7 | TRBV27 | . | ASGIDSEQY
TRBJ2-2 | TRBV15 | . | ATSSELWREAANTGELF
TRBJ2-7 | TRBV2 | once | ASSGDRYSYEQY
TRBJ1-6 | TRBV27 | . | ASTPAGTLSPLH
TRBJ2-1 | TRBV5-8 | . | ASSLAPTSGPSSYNEQF
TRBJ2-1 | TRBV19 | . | ASSRVGRETYNEQF
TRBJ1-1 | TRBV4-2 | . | ASSQAGDTEAF
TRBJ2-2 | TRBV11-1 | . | ASSLAAGRDGGELF
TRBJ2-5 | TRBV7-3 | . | ASSPIPERETQY
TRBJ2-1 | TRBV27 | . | ASSPLDVSSGYNEQF
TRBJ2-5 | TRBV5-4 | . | ASRREAGEETQY
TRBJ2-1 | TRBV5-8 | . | ASSLANGLAEGNEQF
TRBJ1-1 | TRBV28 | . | ASSSQGILDTEAF
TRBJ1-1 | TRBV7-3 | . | ASSLGVSTEAF
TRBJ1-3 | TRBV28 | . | ASSSVVLRSGNTIY
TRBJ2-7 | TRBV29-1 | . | SASPTGPEQY